This T cell receptor (beta chain) comes out of a study of CD8 T cells in ankylosing spondylitis. This CDR3 contains 14 residues. The germline V gene has CDR1 DFQATT and CDR2 SNEGSKA (reference sequence). V lost 5 bases, J lost 3 bases, and 16 bases lay in between. Whole-study findings and limits: Some of these motif variants have turned up before, in reports on reactive arthritis synovial fluid and blood. Characteristic of ankylosing spondylitis blood, it appeared, was a TCR beta motif comprising roughly eight highly homologous variants. Reported data indicate significant enrichment of disease-linked clones within matched ankylosing spondylitis synovial fluid.

TCRdb called the 5' RACE reads again in MiXCR, with one record for every CDR3 protein. The sample has about 130,000 distinct CDR3 sequences; 6% to 8% are singletons. This clonotype was detected ten times or more. Its antigen is not known. V usage is TRBV20-1 and J usage is TRBJ2-5, with unresolved D. The source of this sequence is a female donor with ankylosing spondylitis or in good health (not recorded which). Sample: blood, either unsorted or a sorted T cell fraction (not recorded which). CDR3: CSAGRGFAKETQYF. DNA of the CDR3: TGCAGTGCTGGACGAGGTTTCGCCAAAGAGACCCAGTACTTC.